Following are 30 T cell receptor beta chains from one sample sequenced in a study of cytomegalovirus exposure and HLA in healthy donors. Use of 60 Vbeta and 13 Jbeta primers characterized the PCR. TCRdb's table, derived via immunoSEQ multiplex PCR, lists solely in-frame clones and lacks some. This table has 130,000 or so clones, around 75% appearing once. The specimen sequenced was PBMCs. The origin of the receptors is a woman between 45 and 65 years old in good health and CMV-seropositive.

This chain links TRBV6-1 with TRBJ1-4; TRBD1 might be the D (6 bases). V lost 4 bases and J 7 bases, leaving 31 bases between the germline ends. This CDR3 is built from 20 residues. The germline V gene encodes CDR1 MNHNS and CDR2 SASEGT. The CDR3: CASSVGVRLLGGRGREKLFF. In DNA form, the CDR3 reads TGTGCCAGCAGTGTTGGAGTGAGGCTGTTAGGCGGCAGGGGACGTGAAAAACTGTTTTTT.

This clone appeared once. The rearrangement uses TRBV28 and TRBJ1-2, with 8 bases identical to TRBD1. This CDR3 contains 14 residues. The V segment lost 7 bases and the J segment 3 bases; nucleotides outside the gene matches: 7. Germline V lookup: CDR1 MDHEN, CDR2 SYDVKM. In DNA, the CDR3 is TGTGCCAGCATCACAGGGGGAGGGGACTATGGCTACACCTTC. This translates into CASITGGGDYGYTF.

This chain connects TRBV15 to TRBJ2-1; perhaps TRBD2 as D (5 bases). Trimming took off 0 bases at V and 0 bases at J, with 9 bases between the two ends. Germline lookup yields CDR1 LNHNV and CDR2 YYDKDF (reference sequence). The CDR3 runs 16 residues. The CDR3 DNA sequence: TGTGCCACCAGCAGAGAGCGAGGGAGCTCCTACAATGAGCAGTTCTTC. The encoded protein is CATSRERGSSYNEQFF. The whole variable domain, remainder taken from reference TRBV15 and TRBJ2-1, is DAMVIQNPRYQVTQFGKPVTLSCSQTLNHNVMYWYQQKSSQAPKLLFHYYDKDFNNEADTPDNFQSRRPNTSFCFLDIRSPGLGDTAMYLCATSRERGSSYNEQFFGPGTRLTVL.

The genes are TRBV7-2 and TRBJ1-5, with D possibly matching TRBD1 (5 bases). Per germline, CDR1 SGHTA and CDR2 FQGNSA. V was shortened by 3 bases and J by 0 bases, with 6 bases between the two germline ends. The CDR3 spans 14 residues. CDR3: CASSLGLSNQPQHF. The CDR3 DNA reads as TGTGCCAGCAGCTTGGGACTTAGCAATCAGCCCCAGCATTTT.

V gene TRBV15 combines with J gene TRBJ1-1, with 9 bases identical to TRBD1. Germline-derived CDR1 and CDR2 are LNHNV and YYDKDF (reference sequence). The CDR3 length is 15 residues. The J segment lost 3 bases and the V segment lost 1 base, leaving 3 bases of the junction unmatched. CDR3 bases: TGTGCCACCAGCAGAGGGGACAGGGCGGACACTGAAGCTTTCTTT. As protein: CATSRGDRADTEAFF.

The chain joins TRBV2 to TRBJ2-3; 8 bases map to TRBD1. Germline CDR1 is SNHLY and CDR2 is FYNNEI. This CDR3 spans 15 amino acids. The junction had 8 bases not matched to a gene; V was cut back by 7 bases and J by 2 bases. The CDR3 loop reads CASTGQGEVTDTQYF. In DNA, the CDR3 is TGTGCCAGCACCGGACAGGGCGAGGTCACAGATACGCAGTATTTT.

In this sample, this clone turned up once. This sequence joins TRBV5-1 and TRBJ2-1; D gene uncertain. The germline V gene has CDR1 SGHRS and CDR2 YFSETQ. The CDR3 is 14 amino acids. V lost 0 bases to trimming and J lost 0 bases, with 4 bases between them. The CDR3 DNA follows: TGCGCCAGCAGCTTGGACGGCTCCTACAATGAGCAGTTCTTC. Translating it yields CASSLDGSYNEQFF.

The CDR3 DNA sequence: TGTGCCAGCAGTTACGCTCAGGGGGCCTACGAGCAGTACTTC. Its protein is CASSYAQGAYEQYF. The chain carries TRBV6-6 and TRBJ2-7, with 7 bases fitting TRBD1. This CDR3 has 14 amino acids. CDR1 and CDR2 from the germline V gene are MNHNY and SVGAGI (reference sequence). V gave up 2 bases and J gave up 2 bases; unmatched junction bases: 3.

The chain carries TRBV6-6 and TRBJ2-3; TRBD1 is a possible D gene (5 bases). Looked up from germline, CDR1 is MNHNY and CDR2 is SVGAGI (reference sequence). This CDR3 is 15 amino acids long. Trimming left V 2 bases short and J 6 bases short, with 15 bases between. The CDR3 here is CASSYERGLMDTQYF. The CDR3 region has the DNA TGTGCCAGCAGTTACGAAAGGGGTTTAATGGATACGCAGTATTTT.

This rearrangement joins TRBV4-1 to TRBJ2-1; D is uncertain. Germline loops: CDR1 MGHRA, CDR2 YSYEKL. This CDR3 spans 13 amino acids. The V end lost 4 bases, the J end lost 9 bases, and 13 bases lay between the germline ends. The CDR3 here is CASSPSVRPEQFF. Written as DNA, the CDR3 is TGCGCCAGCAGCCCCTCCGTCAGGCCTGAGCAGTTCTTC.

This CDR3 reads CASSQDIGEGYTF. The CDR3 DNA reads as TGCGCCAGCAGCCAAGATATCGGGGAGGGCTACACCTTC. The chain couples TRBV4-3 to TRBJ1-2; D remains unclear. Germline values: CDR1 LGHNA, CDR2 YSLEER. V was shortened by 0 bases and J by 8 bases, with 10 bases between the two germline ends. The CDR3 loop spans 13 amino acids.

Remarks on this clone: A junction boundary mismatches the germline segment, possibly from a read error. This sequence joins TRBV7-7 and TRBJ2-1; 7 positions agree with TRBD2. The CDR3 sequence is 15 residues long. CDR1 SSHAT and CDR2 FNYEAQ come from the germline V gene (reference sequence). The CDR3 nucleotides are TGTGCTAGCAGCGTAGCGGGCCGATCCTACAATGAGCAGTTCTTC. Residues: CASSVAGRSYNEQFF.

The chain has TRBV30 and TRBJ1-1; a weak D match, TRBD1 (6 bases). The CDR3 spans 13 residues. V was shortened by 5 bases and J by 4 bases, with 14 bases between the two germline ends. The germline CDR1 and CDR2 sequences are GTSNPN and SVGIG (reference sequence). CDR3 residues: CAWGLAGATEAFF. The CDR3 DNA reads as TGTGCCTGGGGCCTCGCGGGGGCCACTGAAGCTTTCTTT.

The rearrangement links TRBV5-4 to TRBJ2-7; TRBD2 might be the D (6 bases). The germline gives CDR1 SGHNT, CDR2 YYREEE (reference sequence). Trimming stripped 2 bases from V and 5 bases from J, with 17 bases between. This CDR3 spans 15 amino acids. In nucleotides, the CDR3 is TGTGCCAGCAGCTTCGCGTCGGGAGACCCCAACGAGCAGTACTTC. This gives the protein CASSFASGDPNEQYF.

J is TRBJ2-5 and V is TRBV7-9, with TRBD2 matching 7 bases. The CDR3 contains 14 residues. J was trimmed by 8 bases and V by 4 bases; bases with no gene match: 10. Germline V gives CDR1 SEHNR, CDR2 FQNEAQ (reference sequence). Written as DNA, the CDR3 is TGTGCCAGCAGCTCGCACGGGGGGTTGGAAACCCAGTACTTC. Translated, it gives CASSSHGGLETQYF.

V gene TRBV7-2 combines with J gene TRBJ2-7; 8 bases line up with TRBD2. CDR1 is SGHTA and CDR2 is FQGNSA in the germline V gene. V shed 1 base, J shed 7 bases, and the junction held 3 bases outside the gene matches. CDR3 length equals 13 residues. The CDR3 region is CASSLGGRFEQYF. CDR3 DNA sequence: TGTGCCAGCAGCTTAGGCGGGAGGTTTGAGCAGTACTTC. The full variable domain, its missing parts supplied by reference TRBV7-2 and TRBJ2-7, is GAGVSQSPSNKVTEKGKDVELRCDPISGHTALYWYRQSLGQGLEFLIYFQGNSAPDKSGLPSDRFSAERTGGSVSTLTIQRTQQEDSAVYLCASSLGGRFEQYFGPGTRLTVT.

The gene calls are TRBV18 and TRBJ1-2; D perhaps matches TRBD1 (5 bases). Deletions cut 2 bases from V and 2 bases from J, with 12 bases between. The CDR3 is 15 amino acids. From germline, CDR1 is KGHSH and CDR2 LQKENI. The CDR3, as DNA: TGTGCCAGCTCACCAGGGCCAGGGCAGAACTATGGCTACACCTTC. It specifies CASSPGPGQNYGYTF.

This chain uses TRBV12-5 with TRBJ2-2; no firm D call. The CDR3 totals 13 residues. Trimming removed 8 bases at V and 2 bases at J, with 9 bases between. Per the germline V gene, CDR1 is LGHNT and CDR2 is FRNRAP. The CDR3 DNA sequence: TGTGCTAGTTCTGGGCCTAACACCGGGGAGCTGTTTTTT. Residues: CASSGPNTGELFF. The variable domain in full, completed from reference TRBV12-5 and TRBJ2-2, reads DARVTQTPRHKVTEMGQEVTMRCQPILGHNTVFWYRQTMMQGLELLAYFRNRAPLDDSGMPKDRFSAEMPDATLATLKIQPSEPRDSAVYFCASSGPNTGELFFGEGSRLTVL.

V usage is TRBV10-3 and J usage is TRBJ1-5, with a tentative D call TRBD1 (5 bases). The CDR3 spans 13 residues. Between the trimmed V and J ends, which lost 4 bases and 3 bases, there was a span of 7 bases. Looked up from germline, CDR1 is ENHRY and CDR2 is SYGVKD. The chain's CDR3 is CAISVTDNQPQHF. DNA of the CDR3: TGTGCCATCAGTGTGACAGACAATCAGCCCCAGCATTTT.

The V call is TRBV7-4, the J call TRBJ1-4; tentative D call: TRBD1 (5 bases). Germline CDR1 is SGHVT and CDR2 is SQSDAQ. The CDR3 has 19 amino acids. Trimming took 5 bases from V and 0 from J, leaving 22 bases between them. The chain's CDR3 is CASSPSGPGRGATNEKLFF. The CDR3 DNA is TGTGCCAGCAGCCCCTCCGGGCCGGGGAGGGGAGCAACTAATGAAAAACTGTTTTTT. The full variable domain, with the rest looked up from reference TRBV7-4 and TRBJ1-4, is GAGVSQSPRYKVAKRGRDVALRCDSISGHVTLYWYRQTLGQGSEVLTYSQSDAQRDKSGRPSGRFSAERPERSVSTLKIQRTEQGDSAVYLCASSPSGPGRGATNEKLFFGSGTQLSVL.

This clone was found a few times. The J gene is TRBJ1-5, the V gene TRBV6-6, with a weak D call TRBD1 (5 bases). The CDR3 loop spans 15 amino acids. V shed 5 bases and J shed 0 bases, with 11 bases lying between them. Germline CDR1 is MNHNY and CDR2 is SVGAGI (reference sequence). The CDR3 bases are TGTGCCAGCAGTGCTTCCAGGGTTAGCAATCAGCCCCAGCATTTT. It specifies CASSASRVSNQPQHF.

V usage is TRBV15 and J usage is TRBJ2-4; D remains ambiguous. The CDR3 is 15 amino acids. Germline CDR1 is LNHNV and CDR2 is YYDKDF (reference sequence). V was pared by 0 bases and J by 0 bases, with 6 bases between. This CDR3 reads CATSRDAAAKNIQYF. The CDR3 coding sequence is TGTGCCACCAGCAGAGATGCGGCAGCCAAAAACATTCAGTACTTC. Variable domain in full (rest from reference TRBV15 and TRBJ2-4): DAMVIQNPRYQVTQFGKPVTLSCSQTLNHNVMYWYQQKSSQAPKLLFHYYDKDFNNEADTPDNFQSRRPNTSFCFLDIRSPGLGDTAMYLCATSRDAAAKNIQYFGAGTRLSVL.

The CDR3 is CASSSHLGVGDTQYF. Here the CDR3 DNA reads TGTGCCAGCAGCTCTCACCTAGGGGTAGGAGATACGCAGTATTTT. The chain recombines TRBV7-9 with TRBJ2-3, with D maybe TRBD1 (5 bases). Trimming removed 4 bases at V and 5 bases at J, with 16 bases between. Per the germline V gene, CDR1 is SEHNR and CDR2 is FQNEAQ (reference sequence). The CDR3 sequence is 15 residues long. The complete variable domain, with remaining parts taken from reference TRBV7-9 and TRBJ2-3, reads DTGVSQNPRHKITKRGQNVTFRCDPISEHNRLYWYRQTLGQGPEFLTYFQNEAQLEKSRLLSDRFSAERPKGSFSTLEIQRTEQGDSAMYLCASSSHLGVGDTQYFGPGTRLTVL.

This clone has only a few counts. As DNA, the CDR3 is TGTGCCAGCAGCTTTACAAGGAGGGAGACCCAGTACTTC. Encoded protein: CASSFTRRETQYF. V usage is TRBV5-8 and J usage is TRBJ2-5; perhaps TRBD2 as D (5 bases). Germline V CDR1 and CDR2: SGHTS, YDEGEE. The ends were cut back, 2 bases at V and 5 bases at J, with 10 bases in the middle. The CDR3 consists of 13 residues.

The chain employs TRBV4-1 and TRBJ2-3, with 9 bases lining up with TRBD2. The CDR3 is 16 amino acids. CDR1 is MGHRA, CDR2 YSYEKL, per germline. The trim removed 2 bases at V and 7 bases at J, leaving 10 bases unmatched. CDR3 sequence: CASSQSRAGGENTQYF. The CDR3 DNA reads TGCGCCAGCAGCCAAAGTCGGGCGGGAGGGGAGAATACGCAGTATTTT.

This clone showed up just a few times. V is TRBV6-1 and J is TRBJ2-3, with unresolved D. V lost 0 bases, J lost 4 bases, and 5 bases lay in between. Per the germline V gene, CDR1 is MNHNS and CDR2 is SASEGT. The CDR3 runs 13 residues. The DNA for the CDR3 is TGTGCCAGCAGTGAAGCCCTCGCAGATACGCAGTATTTT. Translated: CASSEALADTQYF.

This sequence joins TRBV7-9 and TRBJ2-5; D call uncertain. The V and J ends lost 6 bases and 5 bases respectively, with 16 bases between them. The CDR3 loop spans 14 amino acids. The germline CDR1 and CDR2 sequences are SEHNR and FQNEAQ (reference sequence). As DNA, the CDR3 is TGTGCCAGCAGGAGAGCGCAGCGCTGGGAGACCCAGTACTTC. Translation gives CASRRAQRWETQYF.

The table lists this clone with a few counts. The rearrangement links TRBV15 to TRBJ2-5, with 14 bases identical to TRBD2. After removal of 5 bases from V and 3 bases from J, the junction contained 2 bases not matched to a gene. In germline, CDR1 is LNHNV, CDR2 YYDKDF (reference sequence). The CDR3 length is 15 residues. CDR3 protein: CATSLGLAGEETQYF. The CDR3 region has the DNA TGTGCCACCAGCCTGGGACTAGCGGGAGAAGAGACCCAGTACTTC.

This chain uses TRBV6-5 with TRBJ2-2; D is unresolved. V dropped 2 bases and J dropped 2 bases, with 12 bases sitting between them. Germline V gene data show CDR1 as MNHEY and CDR2 as SVGAGI. This CDR3 contains 16 residues. The CDR3 bases are TGTGCCAGCAGTTACCGTCCCACTTTTAACACCGGGGAGCTGTTTTTT. Its protein is CASSYRPTFNTGELFF.

The J gene is TRBJ1-1, the V gene TRBV6-1; D not resolved. The CDR3 spans 15 residues. The ends were cut back, 1 base at V and 2 bases at J, with 11 bases in the middle. Germline assignment: CDR1 MNHNS and CDR2 SASEGT. The CDR3 is CASSEGSVVNTEAFF. CDR3 nucleotide sequence: TGTGCCAGCAGTGAAGGCTCGGTAGTAAACACTGAAGCTTTCTTT.